A selection of T cell receptor beta chains follows, all from one sample in a study of shared clonotypes between healthy human individuals. Using immunoSEQ multiplex PCR, the repertoire was profiled, and TCRdb retains in-frame clones only, with some absent. Of roughly 2.5 million clones in the sample, around 90% were seen once. The sample taken for sequencing was naive CD4+ T cells sorted from blood. The source is a man younger than 35 in good health. CDR3s include the opening cysteine and the closing phenylalanine or tryptophan. The order of the fields is V gene, D gene, J gene, clone size, CDR3 protein, CDR3 DNA. A D gene is named only where the DNA matches it firmly. Expanded clones get a size class; other rows say once, few or many, or leave the size out.

TRBV5-1	-	TRBJ1-2	-	CASSLDGESNYGYTF	TGCGCCAGCAGCTTGGATGGGGAGTCTAACTATGGCTACACCTTC
TRBV11-3	-	TRBJ2-1	-	CASSQGSRYNEQFF	TGTGCCAGCAGCCAGGGGAGTAGATACAATGAGCAGTTCTTC
TRBV7-2	TRBD2	TRBJ2-3	-	CASSSGLAGVTDTQYF	TGTGCCAGCAGCTCCGGACTAGCGGGGGTCACAGATACGCAGTATTTT
TRBV7-2	-	TRBJ1-1	-	CASSLRQIAEAFF	TGTGCCAGCAGCTTACGTCAGATTGCTGAAGCTTTCTTT
TRBV4-2	TRBD2	TRBJ2-5	-	CASSQGVAGGQETQYF	TGTGCCAGCAGCCAAGGGGTGGCGGGGGGCCAAGAGACCCAGTACTTC
TRBV14	-	TRBJ1-1	-	CASSQVQGWNTEAFF	TGTGCCAGCAGCCAAGTCCAGGGGTGGAACACTGAAGCTTTCTTT
TRBV7-2	-	TRBJ2-7	once	CASSLARDTTYEQYF	TGTGCCAGCAGCTTAGCGCGGGACACTACCTACGAGCAGTACTTC
TRBV13	TRBD2	TRBJ2-5	-	CASSLRRFGGRSQETQYF	TGTGCCAGCAGCCTTCGGCGTTTTGGCGGGAGGAGCCAAGAGACCCAGTACTTC
TRBV5-1	-	TRBJ1-2	-	CASSLLAGDGYTF	TGCGCCAGCAGCTTGTTGGCAGGGGATGGCTACACCTTC
TRBV7-9	TRBD2	TRBJ2-7	-	CASATGLGGYEQYF	TGTGCCAGCGCCACGGGACTAGGGGGCTACGAGCAGTACTTC
TRBV6-1	TRBD1	TRBJ2-7	-	CASISGQVKYEQYF	TGTGCCAGCATCTCGGGACAGGTAAAGTACGAGCAGTACTTC
TRBV6-1	-	TRBJ2-5	-	CASSADRRQETQYF	TGTGCCAGCAGTGCCGACAGGCGACAAGAGACCCAGTACTTC
TRBV4-1	TRBD2	TRBJ2-1	-	CASSQEALAGGNEQFF	TGCGCCAGCAGCCAAGAAGCACTAGCGGGAGGTAATGAGCAGTTCTTC
TRBV19	TRBD1	TRBJ2-3	-	CASSPGQGWTDTQYF	TGTGCCAGTAGCCCGGGACAGGGGTGGACAGATACGCAGTATTTT
TRBV28	-	TRBJ1-5	-	CARQSAGVYNQPQHF	TGTGCCAGACAATCCGCAGGGGTATACAATCAGCCCCAGCATTTT
TRBV30	TRBD1	TRBJ2-3	-	CAWRGDRGADTQYF	TGTGCCTGGAGGGGAGACAGGGGGGCAGATACGCAGTATTTT
TRBV11-2	TRBD1	TRBJ2-5	-	CASSLDRAAGGLETQYF	TGTGCCAGCAGCTTAGATAGAGCGGCAGGGGGTTTGGAGACCCAGTACTTC
TRBV6-5	-	TRBJ2-2	-	CASSRTQGVGLFF	TGTGCCAGCAGCCGGACCCAGGGCGTGGGGCTGTTTTTT
TRBV7-7	-	TRBJ2-5	once	CASSFGFGETQYF	TGTGCTAGCAGTTTCGGGTTTGGGGAGACCCAGTACTTC
TRBV18	-	TRBJ1-1	-	CASSPDGGEAFF	TGTGCCAGCTCACCCGATGGTGGTGAAGCTTTCTTT
TRBV11-2	-	TRBJ2-3	-	CASSFRGSTDTQYF	TGTGCCAGCAGCTTCCGGGGAAGCACAGATACGCAGTATTTT
TRBV28	-	TRBJ2-2	-	CASSSPAVGNTGELFF	TGTGCCAGCAGTTCCCCCGCAGTCGGGAACACCGGGGAGCTGTTTTTT
TRBV6-5	TRBD1	TRBJ2-7	-	CASRDSYEQYF	TGTGCCAGCCGGGACAGCTACGAGCAGTACTTC
TRBV9	-	TRBJ2-2	-	CASSVGVGELFF	TGTGCCAGCAGCGTAGGGGTCGGGGAGCTGTTTTTT
TRBV5-4	-	TRBJ1-1	-	CASSLGGTPLKGTEAFF	TGTGCCAGCAGCTTGGGCGGGACACCGCTAAAGGGCACTGAAGCTTTCTTT
TRBV5-1	TRBD1	TRBJ1-2	-	CASSPGQGYGYTF	TGCGCCAGCAGCCCGGGACAGGGCTATGGCTACACCTTC
TRBV19	-	TRBJ2-3	-	CASRGQPTDTQYF	TGTGCCAGTAGAGGACAGCCCACAGATACGCAGTATTTT
TRBV7-2	-	TRBJ1-5	-	CASSLNAPISNQPQHF	TGTGCCAGCAGCTTAAATGCACCCATTAGCAATCAGCCCCAGCATTTT
TRBV30	-	TRBJ1-3	-	CAWSVRAVYSGNTIYF	TGTGCCTGGAGTGTACGGGCGGTCTACTCTGGAAACACCATATATTTT
TRBV29-1	TRBD2	TRBJ2-3	-	CSVASGKTDTQYF	TGCAGCGTCGCTAGCGGGAAGACGGATACGCAGTATTTT
TRBV6-1	TRBD1	TRBJ2-7	-	CASSPGQGATYEQYF	TGTGCCAGCAGCCCGGGACAGGGGGCCACCTACGAGCAGTACTTC
TRBV7-9	-	TRBJ1-2	-	CASSLSFGNYGYTF	TGTGCCAGCAGCCTTAGTTTTGGGAACTATGGCTACACCTTC
TRBV4-3	-	TRBJ1-2	-	CASSQDAVGRGYTF	TGCGCCAGCAGCCAAGATGCGGTGGGTAGAGGCTACACCTTC
TRBV7-9	TRBD2	TRBJ2-2	-	CASSASGIVTGELFF	TGTGCCAGCAGCGCTAGCGGGATTGTCACCGGGGAGCTGTTTTTT
TRBV11-2	-	TRBJ1-1	-	CASSLGMNTEAFF	TGTGCCAGCAGCTTAGGGATGAACACTGAAGCTTTCTTT
TRBV2	-	TRBJ1-1	-	CASGFRNTEAFF	TGTGCCAGTGGATTTAGGAACACTGAAGCTTTCTTT
TRBV7-2	TRBD1	TRBJ2-2	-	CASNIQTGFSGELFF	TGTGCCAGCAACATACAGACAGGGTTCTCCGGGGAGCTGTTTTTT
TRBV6-1	-	TRBJ1-2	-	CASSIAEMGGYGYTF	TGTGCCAGCAGTATCGCCGAAATGGGTGGCTATGGCTACACCTTC
TRBV5-1	TRBD1	TRBJ1-1	-	CASSLVGTGNTEAFF	TGCGCCAGCAGCTTGGTAGGGACAGGGAACACTGAAGCTTTCTTT
TRBV5-1	-	TRBJ2-3	-	CASTPGTHTRFNTQYF	TGCGCCAGCACCCCCGGGACACATACGCGGTTTAATACGCAGTATTTT
TRBV21-1	-	TRBJ2-2	-	CASSKSTSGETGELFF	TGTGCCAGCAGCAAATCCACTAGCGGGGAAACCGGGGAGCTGTTTTTT
TRBV9	-	TRBJ1-1	-	CASSVDEGGRVNTEAFF	TGTGCCAGCAGCGTAGATGAGGGCGGCAGGGTTAACACTGAAGCTTTCTTT
TRBV6-6	-	TRBJ2-7	-	CASSYKQGSYEQYF	TGTGCCAGCAGTTACAAACAGGGATCCTACGAGCAGTACTTC
TRBV6-5	-	TRBJ2-2	-	CASKGGGNTGELFF	TGTGCCAGCAAGGGGGGTGGGAACACCGGGGAGCTGTTTTTT
TRBV30	-	TRBJ1-2	few	CAWSVRGATTNWGYTF	TGTGCCTGGAGTGTACGGGGGGCAACAACCAACTGGGGCTACACCTTC
TRBV7-9	-	TRBJ2-1	-	CASSLDGSSYNEQFF	TGTGCCAGCAGCTTAGACGGTAGCTCCTACAATGAGCAGTTCTTC
TRBV6-1	-	TRBJ1-2	-	CATTLTPQVVYGYTF	TGTGCCACCACCCTCACACCGCAGGTGGTCTATGGCTACACCTTC
TRBV7-6	-	TRBJ2-3	-	CASSLGRTTDTQYF	TGTGCCAGCAGCTTAGGAAGGACCACAGATACGCAGTATTTT
TRBV6-1	-	TRBJ2-2	-	CASSEGIRTGELFF	TGTGCCAGCAGTGAAGGAATCCGAACCGGGGAGCTGTTTTTT
TRBV11-2	TRBD1	TRBJ2-3	-	CASSLGTGFGTDTQYF	TGTGCCAGCAGCTTAGGGACAGGGTTTGGCACAGATACGCAGTATTTT
TRBV5-1	TRBD2	TRBJ2-7	-	CASSPLGGGTYEQYF	TGCGCCAGCAGCCCCTTGGGGGGAGGGACCTACGAGCAGTACTTC